The present TCR beta chain was sequenced within a study of neurological immune-mediated disorders. This clonotype occurred many times. The yield of each sequencing run was over 180 million TCR-beta sequences from 15-18 subjects. TCRdb re-analysed the 5' RACE reads in MiXCR, keeping a single row per CDR3 protein. Altogether 66,000 or so distinct CDR3 sequences are present, 4% to 6% being singletons, with the ten largest covering over 2.5%. The ends were cut back, 6 bases at V and 7 bases at J, with 18 bases in the middle. The length of the CDR3 is 14 residues. Per the germline V gene, CDR1 is WSHSY and CDR2 is SAAADI.

The chain employs TRBV10-2 and TRBJ1-2, with a tentative D call TRBD1 (5 bases). The sequenced sample was PBMCs. The receptor was isolated from a woman aged 25-40 years with multiple sclerosis. The CDR3 here is CASRAEGRIGGYTF. The DNA for the CDR3 is TGCGCCAGCAGAGCTGAGGGGAGGATAGGTGGCTACACCTTC.